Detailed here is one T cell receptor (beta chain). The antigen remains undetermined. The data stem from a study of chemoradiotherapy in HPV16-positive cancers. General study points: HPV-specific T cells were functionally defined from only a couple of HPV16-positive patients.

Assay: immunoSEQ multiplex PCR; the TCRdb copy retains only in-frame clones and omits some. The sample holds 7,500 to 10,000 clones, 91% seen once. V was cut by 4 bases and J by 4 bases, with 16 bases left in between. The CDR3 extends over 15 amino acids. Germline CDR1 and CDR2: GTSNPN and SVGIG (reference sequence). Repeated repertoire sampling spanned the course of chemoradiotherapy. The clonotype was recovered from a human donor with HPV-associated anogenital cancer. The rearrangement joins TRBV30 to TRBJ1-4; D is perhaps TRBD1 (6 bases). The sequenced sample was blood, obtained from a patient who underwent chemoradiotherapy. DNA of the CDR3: TGTGCCTGGATTAAGGCAGGGGACTTTAATGAAAAACTGTTTTTT. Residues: CAWIKAGDFNEKLFF.